A single sample gave rise to the 32 T cell receptor beta chains below, sequenced in a study of CD4 T cells in relation to SARS-CoV-2 and coronaviruses. The unexposed donors gave CD4+ T cells in about 2011-2018, prior to COVID-19. Using immunoSEQ multiplex PCR, the repertoire was profiled, and TCRdb retains in-frame clones only, with some absent. The sample shows 65,000 or so clones, less than 95% of them seen only once. The sample taken for sequencing was naive CD4+ T cells from PBMCs. Subset reported: naive CD4+ T cells isolated by negative enrichment. The receptors come from a human donor in good health.

The J gene is TRBJ2-7, the V gene TRBV21-1; TRBD2, the table's D call, lacks a check against the DNA. TRBV21-1 constitutes a pseudogene. The length of the CDR3 is 18 residues. The CDR3 region has the DNA TGTGCCAGCAGCAAAGCCTCCGCCCCGGGGAGGGCCTCCCACGAGCAGTACTTC. Its protein product is CASSKASAPGRASHEQYF.

The rearrangement uses TRBV2 and TRBJ1-5; no firm D call. V was pared by 6 bases and J by 0 bases, with 6 bases between. The CDR3 loop spans 13 amino acids. CDR1 and CDR2 from the germline V gene are SNHLY and FYNNEI. The CDR3 protein is CASRDNSNQPQHF. The CDR3 region has the DNA TGTGCCAGCAGAGACAATAGCAATCAGCCCCAGCATTTT.

This chain's CDR3 is CASSQVLISQGRSQPQHF. The CDR3 DNA is TGTGCCAGCAGCCAAGTTCTGATTAGTCAGGGAAGGAGTCAGCCCCAGCATTTT. The V gene is TRBV14, the J gene TRBJ1-5; tentative D call: TRBD1 (5 bases). Germline CDR1 reads SGHDN; CDR2 reads FVKESK. This CDR3 is built from 18 residues. Trimming cost V 1 base and J 6 bases, with 22 bases left between them.

The V and J genes are TRBV19 and TRBJ2-5; D may be TRBD2 (6 bases). V gave up 10 bases and J gave up 5 bases, with 14 bases separating them. The germline V gene has CDR1 LNHDA and CDR2 SQIVND (reference sequence). The CDR3 length is 12 residues. CDR3 loop: CATQFAGETQYF. In DNA, the CDR3 is TGTGCCACCCAGTTCGCGGGGGAGACCCAGTACTTC.

In this sample, this clone turned up a few times. CDR3 loop: CASSESRGRYEQYF. As DNA, the CDR3 is TGCGCCAGCAGTGAGTCGAGGGGCAGGTACGAGCAGTACTTC. This chain connects TRBV10-1 to TRBJ2-7; D could derive from TRBD1 or TRBD2 (5 bases each). V was trimmed by 0 bases and J by 4 bases, leaving 10 bases between them. There are 14 residues in the CDR3. CDR1 is WNHNN and CDR2 is SYGVQD in the germline V gene (reference sequence).

This sequence joins TRBV7-9 and TRBJ2-1; D remains ambiguous. The CDR3 extends over 13 amino acids. Germline V gene sequence: CDR1 SEHNR, CDR2 FQNEAQ (reference sequence). V lost 1 base, J lost 5 bases, and 6 bases lay in between. CDR3 loop: CASSLVLNNEQFF. In DNA form, the CDR3 reads TGTGCCAGCAGCTTAGTTTTGAACAATGAGCAGTTCTTC.

The chain links TRBV27 to TRBJ2-7; D is ambiguous. V lost 0 bases to trimming and J lost 4 bases, with 7 bases between them. The CDR3 totals 13 residues. The V gene's germline CDR1 is MNHEY and CDR2 SMNVEV (reference sequence). The CDR3 nucleotides read TGTGCCAGCAGTTTATCTTTAGGGTACGAGCAGTACTTC. Protein: CASSLSLGYEQYF.

The J gene is TRBJ2-7, the V gene TRBV30; D gene unclear. The CDR3 totals 12 residues. The ends were cut back, 5 bases at V and 0 bases at J, with 8 bases in the middle. CDR1 GTSNPN and CDR2 SVGIG come from the germline V gene (reference sequence). This CDR3 reads CAWDMSSYEQYF. The CDR3 DNA sequence: TGTGCCTGGGATATGAGCTCCTACGAGCAGTACTTC.

This rearrangement joins TRBV2 to TRBJ2-1; D remains unclear. Per germline, CDR1 SNHLY and CDR2 FYNNEI. The CDR3 runs 12 residues. Trimming took 11 bases from V and 10 from J, leaving 18 bases between them. The CDR3 is CASSAQHVEQFF. Written as DNA, the CDR3 is TGTGCCTCCTCGGCCCAACACGTCGAGCAGTTCTTC.

The chain has TRBV18 and TRBJ2-1; perhaps D is TRBD1 or TRBD2 (5 bases each). The germline V and J ends were trimmed by 6 bases and 4 bases, with 22 bases remaining between them. CDR3 length equals 17 residues. From germline, CDR1 is KGHSH and CDR2 LQKENI. The CDR3 region is CASSPPSGTESYNEQFF. The CDR3 DNA sequence: TGTGCCAGCTCTCCTCCATCCGGGACGGAAAGTTACAATGAGCAGTTCTTC.

The V and J genes are TRBV2 and TRBJ2-1; D remains unclear. Germline V gene lookup returns CDR1 SNHLY and CDR2 FYNNEI. This CDR3 is 13 amino acids long. Trimming pared 2 bases from V and 4 bases from J, leaving 6 bases between. The CDR3, as DNA: TGTGCCAGCAGTGAATACGGGTACAATGAGCAGTTCTTC. Its translation is CASSEYGYNEQFF.

The chain joins TRBV12-5 to TRBJ2-3, with TRBD1 as a possible D gene (6 bases). Trimming cost V 1 base and J 0 bases, with 17 bases left between them. The CDR3 length is 18 residues. Germline loops: CDR1 LGHNT, CDR2 FRNRAP. The CDR3 protein is CASGLGSRGWSSTDTQYF. Written as DNA, the CDR3 is TGTGCTAGTGGTTTGGGTTCCAGGGGCTGGTCTAGCACAGATACGCAGTATTTT.

This chain connects TRBV6-5 to TRBJ1-4; D ambiguous. The V gene's germline CDR1 is MNHEY and CDR2 SVGAGI. Trimming left V 0 bases short and J 2 bases short, with 7 bases between. The length of the CDR3 is 15 residues. CDR3 in DNA: TGTGCCAGCAGTTACTCGGCCGGGACTAATGAAAAACTGTTTTTT. Protein: CASSYSAGTNEKLFF.

V gene TRBV6-1 combines with J gene TRBJ2-7; 9 bases map to TRBD2. CDR3 length: 15 amino acids. CDR1 is MNHNS, CDR2 SASEGT, per germline. The junction had 2 bases not matched to a gene; V was cut back by 1 base and J by 1 base. The CDR3 reads CASSEGLAASYEQYF. The CDR3 DNA sequence: TGTGCCAGCAGTGAAGGACTAGCGGCGTCCTACGAGCAGTACTTC.

This clone was found once. This chain connects TRBV10-3 to TRBJ2-5; TRBD2 aligns across 7 bases. Germline trimming cut 5 bases from V and 4 bases from J; bases unmatched to any gene: 7. Per the germline V gene, CDR1 is ENHRY and CDR2 is SYGVKD. The CDR3 totals 14 residues. The CDR3 loop reads CAISSGSGGETQYF. For the CDR3, the DNA is TGTGCCATCAGTTCTGGTTCGGGGGGAGAGACCCAGTACTTC.

V is TRBV24-1 and J is TRBJ2-1; 8 nucleotides agree with TRBD1. Germline CDR1 is KGHDR and CDR2 is SFDVKD. This CDR3 contains 15 residues. J lost 5 bases, V lost 2 bases, and 4 bases had no gene match. The chain's CDR3 is CATSDSGGANNEQFF. DNA for the CDR3: TGTGCCACCAGTGATTCAGGGGGCGCGAACAATGAGCAGTTCTTC.

The rearrangement joins TRBV4-2 to TRBJ1-2, with D hard to call. The CDR3 contains 15 residues. The V end lost 0 bases, the J end lost 5 bases, and 13 bases lay between the germline ends. Germline CDR1 reads LGHNA; CDR2 reads YNFKEQ. The chain's CDR3 is CASSQDPAFGYGYTF. The CDR3 DNA sequence: TGTGCCAGCAGCCAAGACCCGGCTTTCGGGTATGGCTACACCTTC.

This chain uses TRBV14 with TRBJ2-5; 10 positions agree with TRBD2. The CDR3 consists of 16 residues. Per the germline V gene, CDR1 is SGHDN and CDR2 is FVKESK. With V trimmed by 4 bases and J by 2 bases, 7 bases remained unmatched. The CDR3 loop reads CASSLRLAGTQETQYF. The CDR3 coding sequence is TGTGCCAGCAGCCTCCGACTAGCGGGCACGCAAGAGACCCAGTACTTC.

As to this clone: A junction boundary mismatches the germline segment, possibly from a read error. The CDR3 bases are TGTGCCAGCAATTACCGGGACAGGAACTACGAGCAGTACTTC. It yields the protein CASNYRDRNYEQYF. The rearrangement uses TRBV6-5 and TRBJ2-7; the match to TRBD1 covers 8 bases. The germline CDR1 and CDR2 sequences are MNHEY and SVGAGI. The CDR3 contains 14 residues.

The chain uses TRBV27 and TRBJ2-3; TRBD1 agrees at 8 bases. The CDR3 length is 15 residues. CDR1 is MNHEY, CDR2 SMNVEV, per germline (reference sequence). The V gene end was trimmed by 6 bases and the J gene end by 4 bases; junction bases not matched to a gene: 9. In DNA form, the CDR3 reads TGTGCCAGCAGGGCCAGGGGGCTGTTCCCAGATACGCAGTATTTT. It codes for CASRARGLFPDTQYF.

The gene calls are TRBV7-9 and TRBJ1-1; D may be TRBD1 (5 bases). The CDR3 covers 13 residues. From germline, CDR1 is SEHNR and CDR2 FQNEAQ (reference sequence). The V and J ends lost 4 bases and 1 base respectively, with 7 bases between them. CDR3 region: CASSYTGNTEAFF. For the CDR3, the DNA is TGTGCCAGCAGCTATACAGGGAACACTGAAGCTTTCTTT.

The table lists this clone with a few counts. The chain joins TRBV5-5 to TRBJ2-7; D not certain. This CDR3 is built from 15 residues. V gave up 4 bases and J gave up 3 bases, with 17 bases separating them. Germline V gene data show CDR1 as SGHKS and CDR2 as YYEKEE (reference sequence). Written as DNA, the CDR3 is TGTGCCAGCAGCCCGGATGGCACTCTAGGCTACGAGCAGTACTTC. Residues: CASSPDGTLGYEQYF. The variable domain in full, completed from reference TRBV5-5 and TRBJ2-7, reads DAGVTQSPTHLIKTRGQQVTLRCSPISGHKSVSWYQQVLGQGPQFIFQYYEKEERGRGNFPDRFSARQFPNYSSELNVNALLLGDSALYLCASSPDGTLGYEQYFGPGTRLTVT.

The J gene is TRBJ2-5, the V gene TRBV5-4; D possibly uses TRBD1 or TRBD2 (7 bases each). V was clipped by 2 bases and J by 5 bases, with 19 bases between them. CDR1 and CDR2 from the germline V gene are SGHNT and YYREEE (reference sequence). CDR3 size: 16 residues. The CDR3, as DNA: TGTGCCAGCAGCTTAGGGGGCGGGAGCGGGTCGGAGACCCAGTACTTC. Translating gives CASSLGGGSGSETQYF.

This rearrangement joins TRBV23-1 to TRBJ1-6, with unresolved D. TRBV23-1 carries the ORF label, with uncertain function. V was trimmed by 0 bases and J by 10 bases, leaving 13 bases between them. CDR3 size: 15 residues. CDR3 in DNA: TGCGCCAGCAGTCAATCCGAGTCAGGATGCTCACCCCTCCACTTT. Protein: CASSQSESGCSPLHF.

The chain combines TRBV28 with TRBJ1-3; weak D call: TRBD1 (6 bases). V was trimmed by 5 bases and J by 0 bases, leaving 11 bases between them. Germline loops: CDR1 MDHEN, CDR2 SYDVKM. The CDR3 totals 15 residues. CDR3: CASSLGQSSGNTIYF. The CDR3 nucleotides are TGTGCCAGCAGTCTCGGACAGAGCTCTGGAAACACCATATATTTT. The entire variable domain, with the rest obtained from reference TRBV28 and TRBJ1-3, is as follows: DVKVTQSSRYLVKRTGEKVFLECVQDMDHENMFWYRQDPGLGLRLIYFSYDVKMKEKGDIPEGYSVSREKKERFSLILESASTNQTSMYLCASSLGQSSGNTIYFGEGSWLTVV.

The chain carries TRBV5-1 and TRBJ2-3; no clear D gene. The V and J ends lost 0 bases and 0 bases respectively, with 11 bases between them. CDR3 length: 16 residues. The germline V gene has CDR1 SGHRS and CDR2 YFSETQ. The CDR3 sequence: CASSLARRSSTDTQYF. CDR3 nucleotides: TGCGCCAGCAGCTTGGCCCGCCGGAGTAGCACAGATACGCAGTATTTT.

V gene TRBV11-2 combines with J gene TRBJ2-3; D not certain. V gave up 3 bases and J gave up 4 bases, with 14 bases separating them. The CDR3 extends over 15 amino acids. The germline V gene encodes CDR1 SGHAT and CDR2 FQNNGV. The DNA for the CDR3 is TGTGCCAGCAGCTTTGGCCCTGGCGGAGCAGATACGCAGTATTTT. Amino acids: CASSFGPGGADTQYF.

CDR3 sequence (DNA): TGTGCCAGCTCACCCGAGGGGGGCTACGAGCAGTACTTC. This codes for CASSPEGGYEQYF. This chain links TRBV18 with TRBJ2-7; D may be TRBD1 or TRBD2 (6 bases each). V dropped 3 bases and J dropped 3 bases, with 9 bases sitting between them. In germline, CDR1 is KGHSH, CDR2 LQKENI. The CDR3 is 13 residues long. The variable domain in full, with the rest retrieved from reference TRBV18 and TRBJ2-7, is NAGVMQNPRHLVRRRGQEARLRCSPMKGHSHVYWYRQLPEEGLKFMVYLQKENIIDESGMPKERFSAEFPKEGPSILRIQQVVRGDSAAYFCASSPEGGYEQYFGPGTRLTVT.

In its sample, this clone was seen a few times. The V gene is TRBV24-1, the J gene TRBJ2-7, with 9 bases aligning to TRBD1. The V gene end was trimmed by 4 bases and the J gene end by 3 bases; junction bases not matched to a gene: 3. Germline V gene data show CDR1 as KGHDR and CDR2 as SFDVKD. The CDR3 is 14 amino acids. CDR3 DNA sequence: TGTGCCACCAGTGAGGCGGGACAGGGCTACGAGCAGTACTTC. Amino acids: CATSEAGQGYEQYF.

This chain links TRBV27 with TRBJ2-7, with 8 bases fitting TRBD1. V lost 4 bases and J lost 2; bases outside the gene matches: 10. The V gene's germline CDR1 is MNHEY and CDR2 SMNVEV (reference sequence). The CDR3 runs to 16 residues. For the CDR3, the DNA is TGTGCCAGCAGTTGGACAGGGAACGGGGGCCCCTACGAGCAGTACTTC. Translated, it gives CASSWTGNGGPYEQYF.

The chain has TRBV19 and TRBJ1-1; D is ambiguous. The CDR3 spans 16 residues. V lost 6 bases and J 3 bases, leaving 20 bases between the germline ends. The germline gives CDR1 LNHDA, CDR2 SQIVND (reference sequence). DNA for the CDR3: TGTGCCAGTAGGAAAACTTTTTGGGTCGCGGACACTGAAGCTTTCTTT. It codes for CASRKTFWVADTEAFF.

The gene calls are TRBV28 and TRBJ1-1; D is unclear. Per the germline V gene, CDR1 is MDHEN and CDR2 is SYDVKM. CDR3 size: 12 residues. V shed 8 bases and J shed 0 bases, with 7 bases lying between them. The CDR3 is CASGVLNTEAFF. The CDR3 DNA sequence: TGTGCCAGCGGGGTCCTGAACACTGAAGCTTTCTTT.